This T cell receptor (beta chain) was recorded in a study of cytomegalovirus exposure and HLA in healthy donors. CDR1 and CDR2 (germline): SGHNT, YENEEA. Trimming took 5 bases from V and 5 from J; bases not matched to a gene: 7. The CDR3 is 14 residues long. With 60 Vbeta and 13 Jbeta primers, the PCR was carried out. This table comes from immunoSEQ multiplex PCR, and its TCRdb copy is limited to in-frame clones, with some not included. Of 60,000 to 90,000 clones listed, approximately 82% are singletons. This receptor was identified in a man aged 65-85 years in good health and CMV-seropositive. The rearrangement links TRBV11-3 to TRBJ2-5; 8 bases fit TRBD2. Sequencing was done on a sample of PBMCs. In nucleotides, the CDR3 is TGTGCCAGCAGCCCCGGGGGGGCTGGTGAGACCCAGTACTTC. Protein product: CASSPGGAGETQYF.